A single T cell receptor beta chain is shown here with its context. Other nucleotide sequences in the sample specify the same CDR3. The sample is drawn from a study of shared clonotypes between healthy human individuals. Clones were read by immunoSEQ multiplex PCR, and TCRdb kept only the in-frame ones, dropping some. The sample includes 490,000 or so clones, roughly 78% seen only once; the top ten take 9.5% to 15%. Trimming took 0 bases from V and 4 from J; bases not matched to a gene: 1. Germline values: CDR1 SGHRS, CDR2 YFSETQ. The CDR3 covers 14 residues. V gene TRBV5-1 combines with J gene TRBJ2-1, with 7 nucleotides matching TRBD1. What was sequenced was PBMCs. This receptor was obtained from a woman in her forties in good health. Some clones in this sample may be carry-over from other donors' samples. Here the CDR3 reads CASSLGDSYNEQFF. The CDR3 DNA reads as TGCGCCAGCAGCTTGGGGGACAGTTACAATGAGCAGTTCTTC. The variable domain in full, with the rest retrieved from reference TRBV5-1 and TRBJ2-1, is KAGVTQTPRYLIKTRGQQVTLSCSPISGHRSVSWYQQTPGQGLQFLFEYFSETQRNKGNFPGRFSGRQFSNSRSEMNVSTLELGDSALYLCASSLGDSYNEQFFGPGTRLTVL.